This is a list of T cell receptor beta chains from one sample in a study of blood T cell repertoires in COVID-19. Libraries were prepared by immunoSEQ multiplex PCR; TCRdb keeps only in-frame clonotypes and omits some of them. The sample contains about 190,000 clones, about 83% of which appear only once. The source material was peripheral blood. The receptors originated from a woman between 65 and 79 years old with active or convalescent COVID-19. CDR3s include the opening cysteine and the closing phenylalanine or tryptophan. A D gene is named only where the DNA matches it firmly. The size field is filled for only some rows; it gives once, few, many or a size class.

j_call v_call clone_size d_call cdr3_nt cdr3_aa
TRBJ1-3 TRBV2 . TRBD1 TGTGCCAGCAGTGAAGGGACAGGGGGCAGAAACACCATATATTTT CASSEGTGGRNTIYF
TRBJ2-1 TRBV11-2 . . TGTGCCAGCAGCTTAGGCGGAGCAGGGGCGGGTATCGATGAGCAGTTCTTC CASSLGGAGAGIDEQFF
TRBJ1-6 TRBV7-3 . TRBD1 TGTGCCAGCAGCTCGGGACAGGGCTATTCACCCCTCCACTTT CASSSGQGYSPLHF
TRBJ1-1 TRBV5-5 . . TGTGCCAGCAGCGGCACCAGGGCCACTGAAGCTTTCTTT CASSGTRATEAFF
TRBJ1-5 TRBV28 . TRBD1 TGTGCCAGCAGTGGAGACAGGGGGCTGTTGCAGCCCCAGCATTTT CASSGDRGLLQPQHF
TRBJ2-2 TRBV7-2 . TRBD2 TGTGCCAGCAGCTCTTCTAGCGGGAGGCCCCCCGGGGAGCTGTTTTTT CASSSSSGRPPGELFF
TRBJ1-4 TRBV24-1 . . TGTGCCACCAGTGATTCACAGGGTGGTAATGAAAAACTGTTTTTT CATSDSQGGNEKLFF
TRBJ2-2 TRBV19 . TRBD1 TGTGCCAGTAGTCGACAGGGGGCGAACACCGGGGAGCTGTTTTTT CASSRQGANTGELFF
TRBJ2-1 TRBV5-1 few TRBD2 TGCGCCAGCAGCCCGGCCCTACTAGCGGGAGGCCGGAGCTCCTACAATGAGCAGTTCTTC CASSPALLAGGRSSYNEQFF
TRBJ2-3 TRBV25-1 . . TGTGCCAGCAGGAATAGAGGGCCCCCAGATACGCAGTATTTT CASRNRGPPDTQYF
TRBJ2-3 TRBV6-6 . . TGTGCCAGCAGTTACGGTAGCGGAAGACCCACAGATACGCAGTATTTT CASSYGSGRPTDTQYF
TRBJ2-3 TRBV2 . TRBD2 TGTGCCAGCAGTGATGCCGGGGCGGGAGAGTGGGATACGCAGTATTTT CASSDAGAGEWDTQYF
TRBJ1-2 TRBV15 . TRBD1 TGTGCCACCAGCAGAGATCCGTCACAGGGGGCCCTCTACACCTTC CATSRDPSQGALYTF
TRBJ1-3 TRBV9 . TRBD1 TGTGCCAGCAGCGTATACGCCGGACAGGGGGGAAACACCATATATTTT CASSVYAGQGGNTIYF
TRBJ2-7 TRBV4-1 . TRBD1 TGCGCCAGCAGCCAGAACGGACAGGGGAGAGGCGAGCAGTACTTC CASSQNGQGRGEQYF
TRBJ2-7 TRBV3-1/TRBV3-2 . . TGTGCCAGCAGCCAAGATCTTGTAACGTACAGTGGCTACGAGCAGTACTTC CASSQDLVTYSGYEQYF
TRBJ2-1 TRBV7-9 . . TGTGCCAGCAGCAGGGGAGGGGGCCTGAACAATGAGCAGTTCTTC CASSRGGGLNNEQFF
TRBJ2-1 TRBV3-1/TRBV3-2 few . TGTGCCAGCAGGGGGGCCTATGAGCAGTTCTTC CASRGAYEQFF
TRBJ2-1 TRBV6-6 . . TGTGCCAGCAGGAAACTAGAGCTCCCCTCCTACAATGAGCAGTTCTTC CASRKLELPSYNEQFF
TRBJ2-1 TRBV27 . . TGTGCCAGCAGCGAACAACCCAAATGGGAGCAGTTCTTC CASSEQPKWEQFF
TRBJ1-2 TRBV20-1 . TRBD1 TGCAGTGCTAGTGACAGGGGAGATGGCTACACCTTC CSASDRGDGYTF
TRBJ2-1 TRBV5-1 . TRBD1 TGCGCCAGCAGCCAGGGACAGGGGGCTTCTTATGAGCAGTTCTTC CASSQGQGASYEQFF
TRBJ1-1 TRBV29-1 . . TGCAGCGTGGCTGGGGGAGGTTTGGGTGAGGAAGCGTACACTGAAGCTTTCTTT CSVAGGGLGEEAYTEAFF
TRBJ1-2 TRBV19 . . TGTGCCAGTAGTCCCCGAGGGGGGGGAAGCGGCTACACCTTC CASSPRGGGSGYTF
TRBJ2-5 TRBV5-6 . TRBD1 TGTGCCAGCAGCTCCCGAGACAGGGGGGGAGAGACCCAGTACTTC CASSSRDRGGETQYF
TRBJ2-7 TRBV9 . TRBD1 TGTGCCAGCAGCGTAGAACAGGGGTACGAGCAGTACTTC CASSVEQGYEQYF
TRBJ2-3 TRBV10-3 . . TGTGCCATCAGTGAGTCGACGGGGGTCACAGATACGCAGTATTTT CAISESTGVTDTQYF
TRBJ1-2 TRBV5-6 . TRBD1 TGTGCCAGCAGCTTGGCAGGGGGTGGTGGCTACACCTTC CASSLAGGGGYTF
TRBJ1-6 TRBV20-1 . . TGCAGTGCTAGTTCCGGGGGGTATTCACCCCTCCACTTT CSASSGGYSPLHF
TRBJ2-5 TRBV6-2/TRBV6-3 . . TGTGCCAGCAGTTTATCCGGGGTGATCGAGACCCAGTACTTC CASSLSGVIETQYF
TRBJ1-3 TRBV5-3 . TRBD1 TGTGCCAGAAGCCTTTCGGTTCTGTGGGACAGTCACTCTGGAAACACCATATATTTT CARSLSVLWDSHSGNTIYF
TRBJ1-1 TRBV19 . . TGTGCCAGTAGTTTCCGTACGGTGAACACTGAAGCTTTCTTT CASSFRTVNTEAFF
TRBJ2-7 TRBV3-1/TRBV3-2 . . TGTGCCAGCAGCCGACTAGGAAACTCCTACGAGCAGTACTTC CASSRLGNSYEQYF
TRBJ2-7 TRBV5-1 . TRBD1 TGCGCCAGCAGCCGACAGGGACCTCCCTACGAGCAGTACTTC CASSRQGPPYEQYF
TRBJ1-1 TRBV27 . . TGTGCCAGCAGTCCCGGACAAAACACTGAAGCTTTCTTT CASSPGQNTEAFF
TRBJ1-2 TRBV28 . TRBD1 TGTGCCAGCAGTTACAGGGGGTCGAATGGCTACACCTTC CASSYRGSNGYTF
TRBJ1-6 TRBV6-5 . . TGTGCCAGCAGTTACGGCGGTACTTTAGGCGGTTCACCCCTCCACTTT CASSYGGTLGGSPLHF
TRBJ2-2 TRBV5-1 . TRBD1 TGCGCCAGCAGCGTAAAGACAGGGGTCACCGGGGAGCTGTTTTTT CASSVKTGVTGELFF
TRBJ2-7 TRBV19 . . TGTGCCAGTAGTATCTCTCAGGGCCCGGGCTACGAGCAGTACTTC CASSISQGPGYEQYF
TRBJ1-5 TRBV10-3 . TRBD1 TGTGCCGCCGGGACAGGGGGCGTCGGTCAGCCCCAGCATTTT CAAGTGGVGQPQHF
TRBJ2-7 TRBV12-3/TRBV12-4 . . TGTGCCAGCAGCCCCAACAGGGACGAGCAGTACTTC CASSPNRDEQYF
TRBJ2-1 TRBV28 . . TGTGCCAGCAGTCCATGGACCCTTCAGAACAGGGCGTACAATGAGCAGTTCTTC CASSPWTLQNRAYNEQFF
TRBJ1-5 TRBV24-1 . . TGTGCCACCAGTGATTCCGGGTCCAGATGGCCCCAGCATTTT CATSDSGSRWPQHF
TRBJ2-1 TRBV13 once TRBD2 TGTGCCAGCAGCTTAGCAAGGTGGGGAGCGGGAATCCATGAGCAGTTCTTC CASSLARWGAGIHEQFF
TRBJ2-2 TRBV6-4 . . TGTGCCAGCAGTGACTCGAGAAAAACCGGGGAGCTGTTTTTT CASSDSRKTGELFF
TRBJ1-1 TRBV12-3/TRBV12-4 . . TGTGCCGGCGGGGACTCGACCACTGAAGCTTTCTTT CAGGDSTTEAFF
TRBJ1-1 TRBV18 . TRBD1 TGTGCCAGCTCACTGTCCGGGACAGGGCGGGCGAACACTGAAGCTTTCTTT CASSLSGTGRANTEAFF
TRBJ2-7 TRBV4-1 . TRBD2 TGCGCCAGCAGCCTGCGGGGACTAGCTCCAGGAGGCACCTACGAGCAGTACTTC CASSLRGLAPGGTYEQYF
TRBJ2-1 TRBV19 . . TGTGCCAGTAATCCGGGACAAACCTACAATGAGCAGTTCTTC CASNPGQTYNEQFF
TRBJ1-2 TRBV27 . . TGTGCCAGCAGTTCGACAGCCAACTATGGCTACACCTTC CASSSTANYGYTF
TRBJ1-2 TRBV9 once TRBD1 TGTGCCAGCAGCGGGACAGGTATTTCCTTC CASSGTGISF
TRBJ1-3 TRBV7-8 . TRBD1 TGTGCCAGCAGCTTAGGAGGACAGGCTGGAAACACCATATATTTT CASSLGGQAGNTIYF
TRBJ2-1 TRBV28 . TRBD1 TGTGCCAGCAGGACAGGGGATCGGCAGTTCTTC CASRTGDRQFF
TRBJ2-7 TRBV3-1/TRBV3-2 . TRBD2 TGTGCCAGCTCAGCGACGGGAGGGTCTACGGAGCAGTACTTC CASSATGGSTEQYF
TRBJ2-3 TRBV28 . . TGTGCCAGCAGTGAGGGTTACGCAGATACGCAGTATTTT CASSEGYADTQYF